This T cell receptor beta chain is from a study of response to subunit inactivated influenza vaccine. The study, taken as a whole, reports: The authors put forward the suggestion that each seasonal influenza vaccination may bring in only a limited number of new T cells.

In this sample, this clonotype turned up a few times. Its specificity is unknown. TCRdb analysed the RT-PCR reads with MiXCR anew, one entry per CDR3 protein. Of hundreds of thousands of distinct CDR3 sequences listed, about 15% are singletons. Germline CDR1 DFQATT, CDR2 SNEGSKA (reference sequence). This CDR3 has 15 residues. Trimming stripped 0 bases from V and 2 bases from J, with 13 bases between. This chain links TRBV20-1 with TRBJ2-5, with a tentative D call TRBD1 (5 bases). The sequencing here drew on PBMCs from blood, taken roughly 2 weeks before vaccination. The receptor was derived from a man in his forties or fifties who received an inactivated influenza vaccine. In DNA, the CDR3 is TGCAGTGCTAGAGATTTAGTAGGGGTACAAGAGACCCAGTACTTC. Translation: CSARDLVGVQETQYF.